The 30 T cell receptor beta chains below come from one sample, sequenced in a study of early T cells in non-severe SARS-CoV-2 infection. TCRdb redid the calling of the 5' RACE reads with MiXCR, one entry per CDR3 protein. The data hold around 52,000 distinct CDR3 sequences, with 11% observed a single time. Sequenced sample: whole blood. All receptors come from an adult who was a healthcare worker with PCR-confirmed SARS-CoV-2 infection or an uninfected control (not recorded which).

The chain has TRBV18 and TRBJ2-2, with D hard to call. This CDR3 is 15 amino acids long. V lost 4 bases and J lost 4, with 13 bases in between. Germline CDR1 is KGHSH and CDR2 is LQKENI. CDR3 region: CASSLFPASTGELFF. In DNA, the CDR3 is TGTGCCAGCTCACTGTTTCCAGCGAGCACCGGGGAGCTGTTTTTT.

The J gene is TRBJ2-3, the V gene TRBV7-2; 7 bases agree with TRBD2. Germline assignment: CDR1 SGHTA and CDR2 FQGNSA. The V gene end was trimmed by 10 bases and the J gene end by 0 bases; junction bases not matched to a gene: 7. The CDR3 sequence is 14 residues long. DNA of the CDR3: TGTGCCACCGAGCGGGATGTTAGCACAGATACGCAGTATTTT. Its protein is CATERDVSTDTQYF.

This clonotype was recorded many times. CDR3: CASSEEGVSVYGYTF. CDR3 in DNA: TGTGCCAGCAGTGAAGAAGGGGTTTCGGTCTATGGCTACACCTTC. The rearrangement links TRBV2 to TRBJ1-2; weak D call: TRBD1 (5 bases). The length of the CDR3 is 15 residues. From germline, CDR1 is SNHLY and CDR2 FYNNEI. Trimming cost V 1 base and J 4 bases, with 13 bases left between them.

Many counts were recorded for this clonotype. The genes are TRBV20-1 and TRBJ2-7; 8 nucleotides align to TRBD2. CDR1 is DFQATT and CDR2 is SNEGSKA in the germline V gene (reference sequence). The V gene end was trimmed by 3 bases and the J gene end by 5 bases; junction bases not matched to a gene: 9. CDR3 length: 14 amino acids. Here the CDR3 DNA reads TGCAGTGCTAGGACTAGCGCCTCTTGGAACGAGCAGTACTTC. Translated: CSARTSASWNEQYF.

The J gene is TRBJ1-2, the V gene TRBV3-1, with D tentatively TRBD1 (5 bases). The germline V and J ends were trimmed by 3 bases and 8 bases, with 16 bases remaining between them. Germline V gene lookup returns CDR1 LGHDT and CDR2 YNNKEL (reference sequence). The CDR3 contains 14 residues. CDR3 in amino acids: CASSHTGQGKGYTF. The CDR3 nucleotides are TGTGCCAGCAGCCACACGGGGCAGGGAAAGGGCTACACCTTC.

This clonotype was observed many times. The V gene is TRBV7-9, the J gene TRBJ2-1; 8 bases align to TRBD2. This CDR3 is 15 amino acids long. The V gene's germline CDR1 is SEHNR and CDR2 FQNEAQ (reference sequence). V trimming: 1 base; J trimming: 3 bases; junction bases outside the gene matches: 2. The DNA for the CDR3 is TGTGCCAGCAGCTTAGGTAGCGGGGACTACAATGAGCAGTTCTTC. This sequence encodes CASSLGSGDYNEQFF.

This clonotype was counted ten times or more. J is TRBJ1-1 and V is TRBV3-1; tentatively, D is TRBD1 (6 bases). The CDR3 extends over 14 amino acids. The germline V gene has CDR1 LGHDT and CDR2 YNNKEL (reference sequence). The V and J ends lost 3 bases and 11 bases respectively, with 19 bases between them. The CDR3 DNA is TGTGCCAGCAGCCAGGCCGGGACATATCCTTGGGCTTTCTTT. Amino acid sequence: CASSQAGTYPWAFF.

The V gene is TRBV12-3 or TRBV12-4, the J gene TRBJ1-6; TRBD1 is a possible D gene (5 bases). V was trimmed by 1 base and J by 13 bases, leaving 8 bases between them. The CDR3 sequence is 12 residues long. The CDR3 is CASSLETDPLHF. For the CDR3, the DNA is TGTGCCAGCAGTTTAGAGACAGATCCCCTCCACTTT.

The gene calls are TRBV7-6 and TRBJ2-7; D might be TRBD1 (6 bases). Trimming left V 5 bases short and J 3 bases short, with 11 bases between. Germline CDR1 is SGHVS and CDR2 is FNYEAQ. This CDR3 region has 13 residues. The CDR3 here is CASSPQGRYEQYF. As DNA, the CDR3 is TGTGCCAGCAGCCCTCAGGGGCGCTACGAGCAGTACTTC.

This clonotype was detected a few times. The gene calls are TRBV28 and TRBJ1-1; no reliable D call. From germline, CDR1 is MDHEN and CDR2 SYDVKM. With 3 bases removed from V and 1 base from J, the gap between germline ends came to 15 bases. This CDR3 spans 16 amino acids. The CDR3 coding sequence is TGTGCCAGCAGTTTCGGTGCGGCTACGGCGAACACTGAAGCTTTCTTT. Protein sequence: CASSFGAATANTEAFF.

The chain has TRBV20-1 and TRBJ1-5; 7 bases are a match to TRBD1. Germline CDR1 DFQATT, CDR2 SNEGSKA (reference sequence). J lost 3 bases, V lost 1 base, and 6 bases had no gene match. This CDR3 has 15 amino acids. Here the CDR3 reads CSARVPGGNNQPQHF. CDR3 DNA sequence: TGCAGTGCTAGAGTACCAGGGGGTAACAATCAGCCCCAGCATTTT.

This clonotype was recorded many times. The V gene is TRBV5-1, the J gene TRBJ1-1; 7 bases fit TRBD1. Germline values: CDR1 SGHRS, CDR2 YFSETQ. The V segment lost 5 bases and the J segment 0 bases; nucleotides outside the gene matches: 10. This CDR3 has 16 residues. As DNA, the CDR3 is TGCGCCAGCAGAGCCGGACAGGCAACCATGAACACTGAAGCTTTCTTT. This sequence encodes CASRAGQATMNTEAFF.

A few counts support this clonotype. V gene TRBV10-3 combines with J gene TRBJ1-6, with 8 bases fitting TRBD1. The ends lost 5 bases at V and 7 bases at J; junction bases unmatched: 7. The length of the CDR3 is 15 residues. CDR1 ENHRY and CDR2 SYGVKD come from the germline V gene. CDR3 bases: TGTGCCATCAGTAGACAGGGGATTGAGAATTCACCCCTCCACTTT. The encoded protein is CAISRQGIENSPLHF.

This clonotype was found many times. The CDR3 region has the DNA TGTGCTAGTGGTCCCTCCCTGCCACCCCTCCACTTT. Translated, it gives CASGPSLPPLHF. The chain carries TRBV12-5 and TRBJ1-6; D remains ambiguous. Germline V gives CDR1 LGHNT, CDR2 FRNRAP. V dropped 5 bases and J dropped 11 bases, with 10 bases sitting between them. The CDR3 loop spans 12 amino acids.

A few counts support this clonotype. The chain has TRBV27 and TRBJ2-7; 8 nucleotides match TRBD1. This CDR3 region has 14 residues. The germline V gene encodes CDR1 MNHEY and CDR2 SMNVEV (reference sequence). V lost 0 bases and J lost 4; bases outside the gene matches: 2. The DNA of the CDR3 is TGTGCCAGCAGTTTATCGGGACAGGTGTACGAGCAGTACTTC. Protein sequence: CASSLSGQVYEQYF.

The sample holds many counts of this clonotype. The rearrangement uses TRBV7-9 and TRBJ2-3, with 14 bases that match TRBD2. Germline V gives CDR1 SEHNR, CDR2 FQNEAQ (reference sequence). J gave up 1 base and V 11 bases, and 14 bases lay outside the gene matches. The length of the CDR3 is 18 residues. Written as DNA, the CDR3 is TGTGCCGGCACCGGGACTAGCGGGAGTTTCTCTGGCACAGATACGCAGTATTTT. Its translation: CAGTGTSGSFSGTDTQYF.

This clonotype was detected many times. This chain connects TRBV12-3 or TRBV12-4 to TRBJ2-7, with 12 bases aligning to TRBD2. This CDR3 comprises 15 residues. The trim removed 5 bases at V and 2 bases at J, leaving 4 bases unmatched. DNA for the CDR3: TGTGCCAGCAGTCCCAGGACTAGCGGGGCCTACGAGCAGTACTTC. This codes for CASSPRTSGAYEQYF.

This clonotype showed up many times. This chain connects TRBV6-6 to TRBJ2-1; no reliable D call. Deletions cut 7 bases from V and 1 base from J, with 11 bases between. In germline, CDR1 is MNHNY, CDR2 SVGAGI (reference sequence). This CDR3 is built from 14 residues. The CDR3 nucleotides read TGTGCCAGCACCCATTCTCATTCCTACAATGAGCAGTTCTTC. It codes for CASTHSHSYNEQFF.

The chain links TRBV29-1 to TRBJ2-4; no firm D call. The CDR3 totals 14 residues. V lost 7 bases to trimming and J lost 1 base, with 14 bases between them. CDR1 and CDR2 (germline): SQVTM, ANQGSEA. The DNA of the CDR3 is TGCAGCGCTTCCGAGGACGTGGCCAAAAACATTCAGTACTTC. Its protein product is CSASEDVAKNIQYF.

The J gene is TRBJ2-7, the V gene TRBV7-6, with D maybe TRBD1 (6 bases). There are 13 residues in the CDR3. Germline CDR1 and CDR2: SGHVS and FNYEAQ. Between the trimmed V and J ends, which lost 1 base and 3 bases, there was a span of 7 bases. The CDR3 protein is CASSLGQVYEQYF. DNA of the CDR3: TGTGCCAGCAGCTTAGGACAGGTCTACGAGCAGTACTTC.

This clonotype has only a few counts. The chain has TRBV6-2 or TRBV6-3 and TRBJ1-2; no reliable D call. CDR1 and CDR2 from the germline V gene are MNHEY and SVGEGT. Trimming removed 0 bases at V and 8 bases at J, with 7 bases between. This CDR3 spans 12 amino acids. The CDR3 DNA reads TGTGCCAGCAGTTACTCTGCTGGCGGCTACACCTTC. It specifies CASSYSAGGYTF.

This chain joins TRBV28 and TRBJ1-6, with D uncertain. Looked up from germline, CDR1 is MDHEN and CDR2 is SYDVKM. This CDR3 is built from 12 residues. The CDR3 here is CVTTRHNSPLHF. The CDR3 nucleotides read TGTGTCACCACCCGACATAATTCACCCCTCCACTTT.

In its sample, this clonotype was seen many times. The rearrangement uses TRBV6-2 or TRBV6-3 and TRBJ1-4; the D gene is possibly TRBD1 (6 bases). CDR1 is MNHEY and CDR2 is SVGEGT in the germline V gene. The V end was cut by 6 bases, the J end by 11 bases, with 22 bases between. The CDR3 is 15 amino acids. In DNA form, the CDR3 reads TGTGCCAGCAGGCCGGGAAACAGGGAAGGAAAGAAACTGTTTTTT. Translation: CASRPGNREGKKLFF.

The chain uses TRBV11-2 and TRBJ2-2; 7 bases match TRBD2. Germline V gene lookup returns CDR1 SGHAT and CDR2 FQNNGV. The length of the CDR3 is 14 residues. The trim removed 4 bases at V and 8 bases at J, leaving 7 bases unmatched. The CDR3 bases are TGTGCCAGCAGCTCAATCGGGGGGAGAGGGGAGCTGTTTTTT. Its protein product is CASSSIGGRGELFF.

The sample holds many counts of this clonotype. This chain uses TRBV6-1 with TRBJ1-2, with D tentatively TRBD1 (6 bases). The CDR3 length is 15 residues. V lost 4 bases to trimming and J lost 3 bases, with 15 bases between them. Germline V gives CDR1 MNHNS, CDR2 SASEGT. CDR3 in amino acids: CASSGITGLYYGYTF. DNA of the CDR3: TGTGCCAGCAGTGGTATAACAGGGTTATACTATGGCTACACCTTC.

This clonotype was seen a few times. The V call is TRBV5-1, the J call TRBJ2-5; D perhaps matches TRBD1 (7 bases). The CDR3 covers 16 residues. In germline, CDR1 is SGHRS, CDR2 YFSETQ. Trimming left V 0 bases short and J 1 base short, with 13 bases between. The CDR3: CASSLDGGTVQETQYF. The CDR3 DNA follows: TGCGCCAGCAGCTTGGACGGCGGGACAGTCCAAGAGACCCAGTACTTC.

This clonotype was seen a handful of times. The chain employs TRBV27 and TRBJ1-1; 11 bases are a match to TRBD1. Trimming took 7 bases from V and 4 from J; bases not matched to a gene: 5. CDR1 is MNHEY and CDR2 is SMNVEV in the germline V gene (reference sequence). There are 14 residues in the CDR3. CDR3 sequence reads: CASKLDRGPTEAFF. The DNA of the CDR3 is TGTGCCAGCAAACTGGACAGGGGGCCCACTGAAGCTTTCTTT.

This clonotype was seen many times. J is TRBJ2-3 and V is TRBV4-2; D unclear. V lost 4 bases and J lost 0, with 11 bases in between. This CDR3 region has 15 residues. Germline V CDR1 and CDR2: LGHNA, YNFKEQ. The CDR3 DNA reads TGTGCCAGCAGCCTCCCGTCCTCTAGCACAGATACGCAGTATTTT. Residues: CASSLPSSSTDTQYF.

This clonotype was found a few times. The CDR3 protein is CASRTGAAGNSPLHF. The CDR3 DNA sequence: TGCGCCAGCCGCACAGGGGCGGCGGGAAATTCACCCCTCCACTTT. The rearrangement joins TRBV4-1 to TRBJ1-6; TRBD1 matches at 7 bases. Germline V gene lookup returns CDR1 MGHRA and CDR2 YSYEKL. The length of the CDR3 is 15 residues. Trimming cost V 8 bases and J 7 bases; bases outside gene matches: 11.

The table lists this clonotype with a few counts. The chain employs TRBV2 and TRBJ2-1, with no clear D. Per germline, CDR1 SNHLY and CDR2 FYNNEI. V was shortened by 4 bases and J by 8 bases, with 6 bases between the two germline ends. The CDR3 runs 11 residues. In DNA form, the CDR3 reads TGTGCCAGCAGTGTCTCATATGAGCAGTTCTTC. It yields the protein CASSVSYEQFF.